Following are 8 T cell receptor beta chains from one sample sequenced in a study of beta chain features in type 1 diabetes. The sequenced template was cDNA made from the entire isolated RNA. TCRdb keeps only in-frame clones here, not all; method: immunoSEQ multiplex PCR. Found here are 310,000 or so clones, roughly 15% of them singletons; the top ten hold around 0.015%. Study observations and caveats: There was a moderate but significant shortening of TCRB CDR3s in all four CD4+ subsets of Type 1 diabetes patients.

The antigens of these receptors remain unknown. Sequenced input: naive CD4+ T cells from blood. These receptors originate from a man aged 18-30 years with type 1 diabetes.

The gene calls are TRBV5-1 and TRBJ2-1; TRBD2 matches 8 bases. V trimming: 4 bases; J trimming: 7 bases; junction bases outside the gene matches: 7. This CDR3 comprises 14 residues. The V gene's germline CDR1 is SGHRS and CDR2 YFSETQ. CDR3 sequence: CASSTSGLTNEQFF. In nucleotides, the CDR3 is TGCGCCAGCAGCACTAGCGGCCTCACGAATGAGCAGTTCTTC.

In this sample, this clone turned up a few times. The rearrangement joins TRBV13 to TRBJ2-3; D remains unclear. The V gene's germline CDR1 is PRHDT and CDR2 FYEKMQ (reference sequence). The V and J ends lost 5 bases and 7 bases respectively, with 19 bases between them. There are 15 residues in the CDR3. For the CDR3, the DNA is TGTGCCAGCAGCCGCCCCGGTCCCTCCGAACATACGCAGTATTTT. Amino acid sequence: CASSRPGPSEHTQYF. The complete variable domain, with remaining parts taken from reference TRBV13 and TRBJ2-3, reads AAGVIQSPRHLIKEKRETATLKCYPIPRHDTVYWYQQGPGQDPQFLISFYEKMQSDKGSIPDRFSAQQFSDYHSELNMSSLELGDSALYFCASSRPGPSEHTQYFGPGTRLTVL.

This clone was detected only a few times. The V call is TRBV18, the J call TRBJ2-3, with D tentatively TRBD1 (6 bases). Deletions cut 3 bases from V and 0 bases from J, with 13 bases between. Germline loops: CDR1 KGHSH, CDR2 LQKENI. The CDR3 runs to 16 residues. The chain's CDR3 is CASSPLLDSSTDTQYF. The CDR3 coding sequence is TGTGCCAGCTCACCGCTATTGGACAGCAGCACAGATACGCAGTATTTT.

The CDR3 protein is CASNTGQGHPEAFF. The CDR3 DNA follows: TGTGCCAGCAACACGGGACAGGGACATCCTGAAGCTTTCTTT. The J gene is TRBJ1-1, the V gene TRBV6-6, with 9 positions matching TRBD1. The CDR3 has 14 residues. Trimming cost V 7 bases and J 6 bases; bases outside gene matches: 9. Germline V gives CDR1 MNHNY, CDR2 SVGAGI (reference sequence).

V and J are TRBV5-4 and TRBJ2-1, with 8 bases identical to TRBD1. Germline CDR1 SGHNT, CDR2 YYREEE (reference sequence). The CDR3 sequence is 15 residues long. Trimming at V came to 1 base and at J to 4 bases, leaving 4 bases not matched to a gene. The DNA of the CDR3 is TGTGCCAGCAGCTTGAGGGACAGGAATTACAATGAGCAGTTCTTC. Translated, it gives CASSLRDRNYNEQFF.

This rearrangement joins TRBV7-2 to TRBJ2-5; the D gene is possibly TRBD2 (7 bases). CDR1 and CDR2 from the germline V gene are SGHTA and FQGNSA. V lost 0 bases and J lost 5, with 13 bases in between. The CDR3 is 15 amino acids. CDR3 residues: CASSLAWGGGETQYF. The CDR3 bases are TGTGCCAGCAGCTTAGCGTGGGGGGGCGGCGAGACCCAGTACTTC.

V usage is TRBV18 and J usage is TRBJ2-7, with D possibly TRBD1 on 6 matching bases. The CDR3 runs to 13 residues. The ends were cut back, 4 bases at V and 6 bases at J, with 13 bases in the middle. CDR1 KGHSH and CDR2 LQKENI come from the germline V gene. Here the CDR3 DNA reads TGTGCCAGCTCACTCGTGGGGGCTCGCGAGCAGTACTTC. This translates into CASSLVGAREQYF.

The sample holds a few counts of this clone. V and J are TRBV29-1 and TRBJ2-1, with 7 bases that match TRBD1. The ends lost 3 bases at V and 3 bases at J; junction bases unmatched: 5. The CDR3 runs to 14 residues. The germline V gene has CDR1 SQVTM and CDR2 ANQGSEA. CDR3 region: CSVDRGNLYNEQFF. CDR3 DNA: TGCAGCGTTGACAGGGGGAACCTCTACAATGAGCAGTTCTTC.